One sample yielded the 3 T cell receptor beta chains listed below, sequenced in a study of glioma-infiltrating T cells. Amplification of TCR alpha and beta CDR3 regions from RNA used iRepertoire nested multiplex PCR. Using its own MiXCR run on the multiplex PCR reads, TCRdb lists one record per CDR3 protein. Among around 350,000 distinct CDR3 sequences listed, roughly two fifths were seen once. The source material was glioma tissue, nonneoplastic brain tissue, or PBMCs (not recorded which). Every receptor here comes from a human donor with low-grade glioma or glioblastoma, undergoing nonglioma brain surgery, or in good health (not recorded which).

The chain's CDR3 is CASKMTVSNQPQHF. As DNA, the CDR3 is TGTGCCAGCAAGATGACTGTTAGCAATCAGCCCCAGCATTTT. The chain joins TRBV6-1 to TRBJ1-5; D not certain. The CDR3 runs 14 residues. Germline assignment: CDR1 MNHNS and CDR2 SASEGT. With 7 bases removed from V and 0 bases from J, the gap between germline ends came to 10 bases.

This clonotype was seen many times. The chain uses TRBV6-2 or TRBV6-3 and TRBJ2-7; 12 positions agree with TRBD1. CDR1 is MNHEY and CDR2 is SVGEGT in the germline V gene. CDR3 length: 15 amino acids. The J segment lost 3 bases and the V segment lost 5 bases, leaving 5 bases of the junction unmatched. DNA of the CDR3: TGTGCCAGCAGTACCGGGACAGGGGGCGGCTACGAGCAGTACTTC. Residues: CASSTGTGGGYEQYF.

This clonotype has a handful of counts. V and J are TRBV25-1 and TRBJ2-5; 10 positions agree with TRBD1. CDR1 is MGHDK and CDR2 is SYGVNS in the germline V gene. Germline trimming cut 3 bases from V and 1 base from J; bases unmatched to any gene: 11. CDR3 length: 18 residues. CDR3 region: CASSDYRDRGRSQETQYF. Written as DNA, the CDR3 is TGTGCCAGCAGTGATTACCGGGACAGGGGACGGAGCCAAGAGACCCAGTACTTC.